The 20 T cell receptor beta chains in this list originate from one sample, sequenced in a study of T cells in Graves' hyperthyroidism and ophthalmopathy. Amplified regions were TCR beta CDR3 sequences from RNA transcripts. The primer set for the first-round RT-PCR of the TCR CDR3 was HTBI. MiXCR was run by TCRdb on the multiplex PCR reads, yielding one entry per CDR3 protein. The sample lists around 600,000 distinct CDR3 sequences; approximately 14% were seen once. The source material was blood. The receptors were gathered from a woman aged 50 to 60 with Graves' ophthalmopathy.

The sample holds many counts of this clonotype. The chain is built from TRBV3-1 and TRBJ2-1; D is unresolved. Germline V CDR1 and CDR2: LGHDT, YNNKEL (reference sequence). CDR3 length: 16 amino acids. Trimming left V 0 bases short and J 0 bases short, with 9 bases between. CDR3 nucleotide sequence: TGTGCCAGCAGCCAAGATGGCAGCCTCTCCTACAATGAGCAGTTCTTC. As protein: CASSQDGSLSYNEQFF.

This clonotype was picked up a small number of times. The rearrangement uses TRBV20-1 and TRBJ1-4, with 8 bases that match TRBD1. Germline V gives CDR1 DFQATT, CDR2 SNEGSKA (reference sequence). Trimming at V came to 6 bases and at J to 10 bases, leaving 10 bases not matched to a gene. There are 13 residues in the CDR3. The CDR3 here is CSAPDRVEGKLFF. DNA for the CDR3: TGCAGTGCCCCGGACAGGGTAGAGGGAAAACTGTTTTTT.

This clonotype showed up many times. The chain links TRBV28 to TRBJ2-1, with D possibly matching TRBD1 (7 bases). CDR1 is MDHEN, CDR2 SYDVKM, per germline. This CDR3 contains 15 residues. V lost 6 bases, J lost 0 bases, and 12 bases lay in between. In DNA, the CDR3 is TGTGCCAGCAGCCCAGGGGGGTTCTCCTACAATGAGCAGTTCTTC. Amino acid sequence: CASSPGGFSYNEQFF.

V usage is TRBV4-2 and J usage is TRBJ2-3; 9 bases fit TRBD2. The CDR3 spans 17 residues. Germline-derived CDR1 and CDR2 are LGHNA and YNFKEQ. The ends lost 0 bases at V and 5 bases at J; junction bases unmatched: 9. The CDR3 sequence: CASSQDSSLAGRDTQYF. The CDR3 DNA sequence: TGTGCCAGCAGCCAAGACTCGTCCCTAGCGGGAAGAGATACGCAGTATTTT.

This clonotype was counted many times. The CDR3 region is CASSLMGHLPTDTQYF. The CDR3 region has the DNA TGTGCCAGCAGTTTGATGGGGCACCTCCCCACAGATACGCAGTATTTT. This sequence joins TRBV12-3 or TRBV12-4 and TRBJ2-3, with D perhaps TRBD1 (5 bases). The V end lost 3 bases, the J end lost 2 bases, and 15 bases lay between the germline ends. This CDR3 spans 16 amino acids.

The chain combines TRBV20-1 with TRBJ2-1; 9 bases are shared with TRBD2. Trimming took 0 bases from V and 6 from J; bases not matched to a gene: 6. CDR1 DFQATT and CDR2 SNEGSKA come from the germline V gene (reference sequence). The CDR3 loop spans 15 amino acids. The CDR3, as DNA: TGCAGTGCTAGAGAAGGTAGCGGGAGTTCCAATGAGCAGTTCTTC. Its protein is CSAREGSGSSNEQFF.

The V gene is TRBV24-1, the J gene TRBJ2-5, with 9 nucleotides matching TRBD1. The germline gives CDR1 KGHDR, CDR2 SFDVKD. The CDR3 loop spans 13 amino acids. V shed 9 bases, J shed 3 bases, and the junction held 4 bases outside the gene matches. The CDR3: CATPGTGKETQYF. In nucleotides, the CDR3 is TGTGCCACCCCGGGGACAGGGAAAGAGACCCAGTACTTC.

This clonotype was seen more than once but under ten times. J is TRBJ2-7 and V is TRBV10-3, with 9 bases matching TRBD1. V lost 7 bases, J lost 7 bases, and 5 bases stayed unmatched. The CDR3 consists of 12 residues. Looked up from germline, CDR1 is ENHRY and CDR2 is SYGVKD. The CDR3 DNA sequence: TGTGCCATCAAACAGGGGGCTGAAGAGCAGTACTTC. Translation gives CAIKQGAEEQYF.

In this sample, this clonotype turned up a few times. The rearrangement links TRBV20-1 to TRBJ2-2; 7 bases line up with TRBD2. V was clipped by 6 bases and J by 1 base; unmatched bases: 8. From germline, CDR1 is DFQATT and CDR2 SNEGSKA (reference sequence). The length of the CDR3 is 15 residues. The CDR3 DNA follows: TGCAGTGCCAAGGGACTACCAAAGAACACCGGGGAGCTGTTTTTT. It is translated as CSAKGLPKNTGELFF.

This clonotype was seen at least ten times. The chain is built from TRBV7-2 and TRBJ2-7; TRBD1 matches 7 bases. Germline V gene data show CDR1 as SGHTA and CDR2 as FQGNSA. This CDR3 is built from 16 residues. After removal of 0 bases from V and 2 bases from J, the junction contained 7 bases not matched to a gene. As DNA, the CDR3 is TGTGCCAGCAGCTTAGCGGGACAGATGGGCACCTACGAGCAGTACTTC. Residues: CASSLAGQMGTYEQYF.

This clonotype appeared a few times. The chain links TRBV6-1 to TRBJ2-1; 10 bases align to TRBD2. V was clipped by 3 bases and J by 7 bases; unmatched bases: 9. Germline V gene lookup returns CDR1 MNHNS and CDR2 SASEGT. The CDR3 extends over 16 amino acids. CDR3 amino acids: CASSDNWASGSNEQFF. The CDR3 DNA reads TGTGCCAGCAGTGATAACTGGGCTAGCGGGAGTAATGAGCAGTTCTTC.

At least ten counts were recorded for this clonotype. The chain uses TRBV7-9 and TRBJ2-1; D not resolved. CDR1 is SEHNR, CDR2 FQNEAQ, per germline (reference sequence). Trimming pared 2 bases from V and 10 bases from J, leaving 9 bases between. The CDR3 contains 12 residues. The CDR3 loop reads CASSLSVEEQFF. The CDR3 region has the DNA TGTGCCAGCAGCTTAAGTGTGGAAGAGCAGTTCTTC.

This clonotype was detected ten times or more. The chain combines TRBV7-9 with TRBJ2-5, with no clear D. From germline, CDR1 is SEHNR and CDR2 FQNEAQ (reference sequence). The CDR3 loop spans 15 amino acids. Trimming took off 5 bases at V and 5 bases at J, with 18 bases between the two ends. The CDR3: CASSRSRVVGETQYF. Written as DNA, the CDR3 is TGTGCCAGCAGCCGGAGTAGGGTGGTGGGGGAGACCCAGTACTTC.

This clonotype was seen only a few times. V and J are TRBV24-1 and TRBJ2-3; 8 positions agree with TRBD1. The germline CDR1 and CDR2 sequences are KGHDR and SFDVKD. V gave up 11 bases and J gave up 3 bases; unmatched junction bases: 3. This CDR3 has 12 amino acids. For the CDR3, the DNA is TGTGCCATAGGACAGGGAACAGATACGCAGTATTTT. It is translated as CAIGQGTDTQYF.

This clonotype showed up just a few times. The chain is built from TRBV19 and TRBJ1-1, with 7 bases lining up with TRBD1. Germline lookup yields CDR1 LNHDA and CDR2 SQIVND (reference sequence). This CDR3 has 15 residues. Trimming at V came to 3 bases and at J to 4 bases, leaving 8 bases not matched to a gene. CDR3 nucleotide sequence: TGTGCCAGTAGTATGAAGGGGGCGAGAGGCACTGAAGCTTTCTTT. It yields the protein CASSMKGARGTEAFF.

The V and J genes are TRBV4-1 and TRBJ2-7, with TRBD2 identical over 12 bases. V shed 5 bases, J shed 4 bases, and the junction held 9 bases outside the gene matches. This CDR3 has 16 residues. Looked up from germline, CDR1 is MGHRA and CDR2 is YSYEKL. In DNA form, the CDR3 reads TGCGCCAGCAGCGCCCCGACTAGCGGGAGTTTGTACGAGCAGTACTTC. Protein product: CASSAPTSGSLYEQYF.

The V gene is TRBV28, the J gene TRBJ1-2, with D hard to call. There are 14 residues in the CDR3. With 2 bases removed from V and 3 bases from J, the gap between germline ends came to 10 bases. Germline V CDR1 and CDR2: MDHEN, SYDVKM. Here the CDR3 reads CASSLQAIHYGYTF. The CDR3 DNA is TGTGCCAGCAGTTTACAGGCGATCCACTATGGCTACACCTTC.

The V and J genes are TRBV27 and TRBJ2-3; D uncertain. Germline V gives CDR1 MNHEY, CDR2 SMNVEV (reference sequence). Trimming took 8 bases from V and 2 from J, leaving 14 bases between them. The CDR3 extends over 14 amino acids. In DNA form, the CDR3 reads TGTGCCAGCCGAAGTTGGGAATCCACAGATACGCAGTATTTT. Its translation is CASRSWESTDTQYF.

V gene TRBV29-1 combines with J gene TRBJ2-7; D is uncertain. The V gene lost 1 base and the J gene lost 2 bases, with 12 bases spanning the gap. The CDR3 length is 14 residues. From germline, CDR1 is SQVTM and CDR2 ANQGSEA. CDR3 nucleotides: TGCAGCGTTGAAGCCGACTTTCCGCCCTACGAGCAGTACTTC. It specifies CSVEADFPPYEQYF.

The CDR3 reads CASSSSSGGLAGESGPAPYEQYF. The CDR3 DNA is TGTGCCAGCAGTTCCAGCTCCGGGGGACTAGCGGGAGAAAGCGGCCCTGCTCCCTACGAGCAGTACTTC. The chain has TRBV7-9 and TRBJ2-7; 14 bases line up with TRBD2. Germline CDR1 is SEHNR and CDR2 is FQNEAQ (reference sequence). The CDR3 has 23 residues. The junction had 27 bases not matched to a gene; V was cut back by 6 bases and J by 2 bases.